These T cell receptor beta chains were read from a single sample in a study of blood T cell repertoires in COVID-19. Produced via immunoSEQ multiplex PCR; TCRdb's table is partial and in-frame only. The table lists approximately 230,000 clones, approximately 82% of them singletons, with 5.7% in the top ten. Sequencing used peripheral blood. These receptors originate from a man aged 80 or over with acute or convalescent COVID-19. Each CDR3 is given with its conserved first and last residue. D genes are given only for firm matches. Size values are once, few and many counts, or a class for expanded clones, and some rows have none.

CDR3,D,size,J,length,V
CASRNRGTDQPQHF,TRBD1,-,TRBJ1-5,14,TRBV19
CASSLAPGYTGLAGGQETQYF,TRBD2,-,TRBJ2-5,21,TRBV7-7
CASSSENRGGTQYF,-,once,TRBJ2-3,14,TRBV7-3
CASRRTGPNTEAFF,TRBD1,-,TRBJ1-1,14,TRBV28
CASSQASGSYNEQFF,TRBD2,-,TRBJ2-1,15,TRBV4-1
CASSQGPQGNSYNEQFF,-,-,TRBJ2-1,17,TRBV4-1
CASSNVAGGSDTQYF,TRBD2,-,TRBJ2-3,15,TRBV2
CASSSQKGETQYF,-,-,TRBJ2-5,13,TRBV5-1
CASSGGQGGSDTQYF,TRBD1,-,TRBJ2-3,15,TRBV28
CASSDQVDKLFF,-,-,TRBJ1-4,12,TRBV18
CASSQSGAASYEQYF,TRBD2,-,TRBJ2-7,15,TRBV6-5
CASSQVGTGINTEAFF,TRBD1,-,TRBJ1-1,16,TRBV5-1
CASTRQGLGTGELFF,TRBD1,-,TRBJ2-2,15,TRBV11-1
CASRHRGEGNTEAFF,TRBD1,-,TRBJ1-1,15,TRBV5-8
CALAGETPYGYTF,-,-,TRBJ1-2,13,TRBV2
CASSFPGQGTETQYF,TRBD1,-,TRBJ2-5,15,TRBV28
CASSLVGGSPDTQYF,-,once,TRBJ2-3,15,TRBV5-1
CASSRGQGRTDTQYF,TRBD1,-,TRBJ2-3,15,TRBV6-5
CATSDRRQRTGELFF,-,-,TRBJ2-2,15,TRBV24-1
CASNQRGFNEQFF,-,few,TRBJ2-1,13,TRBV5-6
CASSYGRFNEKLFF,-,few,TRBJ1-4,14,TRBV6-5
CSVVLAGAAYQETQYF,TRBD2,-,TRBJ2-5,16,TRBV29-1
CASRPTSGNLYNEQFF,TRBD2,-,TRBJ2-1,16,TRBV28
CASSPPMTGVGTEAFF,TRBD1,-,TRBJ1-1,16,TRBV5-5
CASSLFSGKELFF,TRBD2,-,TRBJ2-2,13,TRBV5-4
CATRGQSGGTGELFF,TRBD2,-,TRBJ2-2,15,TRBV24-1
CASSQEPGLKETQYF,-,-,TRBJ2-5,15,TRBV3-1/TRBV3-2
CASSDRDWDIGYTF,-,few,TRBJ1-2,14,TRBV5-6
CSVEGRTQETQYF,-,-,TRBJ2-5,13,TRBV29-1
CASSLGSTGAPVAQYF,-,-,TRBJ2-5,16,TRBV7-8
CASSGDRQETQYF,TRBD1,-,TRBJ2-5,13,TRBV2
CSGGQGSKEQYF,TRBD1,-,TRBJ2-7,12,TRBV29-1
CASSVVLGTGSYEQYF,TRBD1,-,TRBJ2-7,16,TRBV9
CASSSGPTVQEAFF,-,-,TRBJ1-1,14,TRBV7-2
CASREGPYEQYF,-,few,TRBJ2-7,12,TRBV2
CASSPSGGAYNEQFF,TRBD2,-,TRBJ2-1,15,TRBV7-9
CSVEDRAGGQYNEQFF,TRBD2,-,TRBJ2-1,16,TRBV29-1
CASSLQGAHEAFF,TRBD1,-,TRBJ1-1,13,TRBV7-9
CASSQTGANEKLFF,TRBD1,-,TRBJ1-4,14,TRBV11-3
CASSSRDRDLRETQYF,TRBD1,-,TRBJ2-5,16,TRBV4-1
CASSRAGPTYNEQFF,TRBD2,-,TRBJ2-1,15,TRBV14
CASSAQGDGGELFF,TRBD1,-,TRBJ2-2,14,TRBV5-1
CASRSGQGGSYEQYF,TRBD1,-,TRBJ2-7,15,TRBV6-5
CASTKEGADEQFF,-,-,TRBJ2-1,13,TRBV28
CASSVWTGYGYTF,TRBD1,-,TRBJ1-2,13,TRBV25-1
CATTQGRGTSGSRKNIQYF,TRBD2,-,TRBJ2-4,19,TRBV5-8
CATSKAGTASYEQYF,TRBD1,-,TRBJ2-7,15,TRBV15
CASSYSTSRAEQFF,-,-,TRBJ2-1,14,TRBV6-5
CASSLAAGAGNTIYF,-,-,TRBJ1-3,15,TRBV7-6
CASSLDPRGTEAFF,-,once,TRBJ1-1,14,TRBV5-4
CASSVGTGGLGGYTF,TRBD1,few,TRBJ1-2,15,TRBV2
CATTNSGGEQYF,TRBD2,-,TRBJ2-7,12,TRBV10-3
CASRDRADTGELFF,TRBD1,-,TRBJ2-2,14,TRBV2
CASSDRAGGPHEQYF,TRBD2,-,TRBJ2-7,15,TRBV5-4
CASSLALGGPNTGELFF,TRBD1,-,TRBJ2-2,17,TRBV7-9
CAISSGATDTQYF,TRBD2,-,TRBJ2-3,13,TRBV10-3
CASSYSVTITGELFF,-,-,TRBJ2-2,15,TRBV6-5
CATSDPSGKGTDTQYF,-,-,TRBJ2-3,16,TRBV24-1
CAWSVRGPANYGYTF,-,-,TRBJ1-2,15,TRBV30
CASSPPLGQGGYTGELFF,-,-,TRBJ2-2,18,TRBV21-1